This TCR beta chain is drawn from a study of shared clonotypes between healthy human individuals (TCRdb year 2020). About the investigation overall: Three men and a couple of women, aged 18 to 49 years, made up the cohort. Per donor, three plates each were used for CD4 naive and CD4 memory, two for CD8 naive, and one for CD8 memory. The study deeply sequenced blood TCR repertoires of five healthy adults to estimate repertoire size and the extent of clonotype sharing between individuals. To increase sequencing depth and limit assay-specific biases, different laboratories used diverse techniques to prepare libraries and sequence TCR repertoires. Between about 0.85 and 8.9 billion PBMCs per donor were obtained by leukapheresis. What the research found in general, with its limitations: Rarefaction of sorted-subset datasets indicated incomplete sequencing despite the large sequencing depth. Compared with non-shared clonotypes, the clonotypes found in all four sorted-subset donors had higher generation probabilities. Based on pairwise subsampling, the degree of clonotype sharing among donors was expected to be affected by sequencing depth. Because the study included only a small number of donors, the genetic and exposure-history diversity represented was limited. Larger estimated clonotype richness was generally found for naive subsets than for memory subsets. Sampling was restricted to blood, and TCR repertoires in tissues likely differ from the TCR repertoires found in blood. Across a few donors, approximately 5% of naive CD4, 3% to 3.5% of naive CD8, approximately 2.5% of memory CD4, and approximately 0.4% of memory CD8 clonotypes were shared.

TCR CDR3 regions were amplified from genomic DNA by multiplex PCR using the deep immunoSEQ assay. Extracted genomic DNA from each cell subset was distributed evenly across all wells of several immunoSEQ 96-well plates, and each plate was treated as a replicate. For sorted subsets, roughly 0.2 ug genomic DNA, equal to approximately 30,000 T cell genomes, was loaded into each replicate PCR. Purified libraries were measured with a Qubit 3.0 fluorometer, size-checked on a Bioanalyzer 2100, and measured again with the KAPA Library Quantification kit. Each immunoSEQ 96-well plate was sequenced on its own single-read 150-cycle Illumina NextSeq 550 flow cell. The original methods were these. Because the immunoSEQ output included only junctional sequences and no quality scores, the filtering could not be the same as the filtering used for full-length reads. Sequences were annotated with PyIR, a Python wrapper for IgBLAST v1.9, and V/J genes and CDR3 were assigned using IMGT germline references. Any read was removed if the V/J assignment was weak (E-value above 1e-6), the CDR3 was missing, or the read contained stop codons, out-of-frame junctions, or ambiguous translated residues. A V3J clonotype was defined by an identical inferred V gene, J gene, and CDR3 amino acid sequence. Percentage overlap between repertoires was calculated by dividing the number of shared unique clonotypes by the size of the smaller repertoire. RTK rarefaction, the Chao1 estimator, and Recon v2.1 estimates of unobserved clonotypes were used to assess repertoire richness. For all TCRbeta clonotypes obtained by the gDNA method from four donors, generation probabilities were computed with OLGA. The table was pulled from immuneACCESS by TCRdb, which kept in-frame rearrangements only. Such tables lose some clones; where checked, under half of the loss comes from unresolved V genes, and the rest has no known cause. Clone size and V and J calls were adopted from that table, with D and trimming inferred from the DNA. Present in this sample are more than 1,200,000 clones, approximately 98.5% of which were seen just once. Clones ranked in the top ten supply around 0.33% of the sample.

Per the germline V gene, SGHRS is the CDR1 and YFSETQ is the CDR2. V and J are trimmed by 1 base and 3 bases, and the gene matches miss 5 bases of the junction. Including the terminal cysteine and phenylalanine, the CDR3 comprises 15 residues. Of all the DNA, just the CDR3 is kept, 45 bases in frame from base 1. About this clone itself: Its antigen has not been determined. No base quality values were provided; no much bigger clone lies one nucleotide off.

Healthy HIV-negative adults with no recently reported acute infections or vaccinations were included as donors. Only Caucasian adults living in Nashville, Tennessee, USA were represented among the donors. CD4+ T cells were enriched by magnetic negative selection; naive cells were then positively selected on CD45RA, and the negative fraction formed the memory subset. Blood was obtained by leukapheresis, after which PBMCs were separated by Ficoll-Histopaque density gradient centrifugation and cryopreserved in liquid nitrogen vapor phase. Analytical flow cytometry was used to check the purity and quantity of every magnetically sorted T cell population. Genomic DNA was isolated from every sorted fraction and measured by UV absorbance on a Nanodrop 2000c.

The clonotype comes from a man younger than 45 in good health. Sequenced material: naive CD4+ T cells sorted from blood. The sample's cell subset or site, from its label and the paper: CD45RA+ positively selected. The rearranged segments are TRBV5-1 and TRBJ2-5, with 8 bases in between that match TRBD1. The CDR3 amino acid sequence is: CASSLSTTGEETQYF. The sequenced DNA: TGCGCCAGCAGCTTGTCAACGACAGGGGAAGAGACCCAGTACTTC.